What follows are 5 T cell receptor beta chains derived from one specimen sequenced in a study of T cell changes during pregnancy in multiple sclerosis. Method: immunoSEQ multiplex PCR; TCRdb's copy keeps in-frame clones and lacks some. This table holds under 95,000 clones, 80% to 95% found once. The input for sequencing was peripheral blood, taken after pregnancy. The receptors stem from a female donor with multiple sclerosis, enrolled in a pregnancy study.

The J gene is TRBJ2-3, the V gene TRBV11-3; a possible D gene is TRBD2 (7 bases). Germline CDR1 is SGHNT and CDR2 is YENEEA. V lost 3 bases and J 1 base, leaving 20 bases between the germline ends. The CDR3 consists of 18 residues. In DNA form, the CDR3 reads TGTGCCAGCAGCTTGGGGCTAGGGGGGGGGCTCGGCACAGATACGCAGTATTTT. Residues: CASSLGLGGGLGTDTQYF.

This clone was seen a single time. V and J are TRBV6-1 and TRBJ1-5; no clear D. Germline-derived CDR1 and CDR2 are MNHNS and SASEGT. This CDR3 region has 14 residues. Trimming pared 8 bases from V and 0 bases from J, leaving 11 bases between. CDR3 loop: CASGLGDSNQPQHF. Written as DNA, the CDR3 is TGTGCCAGCGGACTTGGCGATAGCAATCAGCCCCAGCATTTT.

This clone has more than one count but fewer than ten. This chain connects TRBV30 to TRBJ1-1, with TRBD1 identical over 7 bases. Germline values: CDR1 GTSNPN, CDR2 SVGIG (reference sequence). CDR3 length equals 12 residues. J was trimmed by 4 bases and V by 4 bases; bases with no gene match: 3. The CDR3 loop reads CAWNRGTTEAFF. In nucleotides, the CDR3 is TGTGCCTGGAACAGGGGAACCACTGAAGCTTTCTTT.

The chain carries TRBV10-2 and TRBJ1-1, with D perhaps TRBD1 (5 bases). With 5 bases removed from V and 4 bases from J, the gap between germline ends came to 8 bases. CDR1 WSHSY and CDR2 SAAADI come from the germline V gene. The CDR3 contains 12 residues. CDR3 DNA: TGCGCCAGCAGTCGCCAGGGCACTGAAGCTTTCTTT. Amino acids: CASSRQGTEAFF.

The chain carries TRBV9 and TRBJ2-5; 10 bases fit TRBD1. From germline, CDR1 is SGDLS and CDR2 YYNGEE. Germline trimming cut 4 bases from V and 5 bases from J; bases unmatched to any gene: 8. The CDR3 covers 15 residues. The CDR3 here is CASSPRDRGWETQYF. CDR3 sequence (DNA): TGTGCCAGCAGCCCCCGGGACAGGGGATGGGAGACCCAGTACTTC.